These 16 T cell receptor beta chains share one sample of origin, sequenced in a study of cytomegalovirus exposure and HLA in healthy donors (dated by TCRdb to between 2016 and 2019). Library prep was done by the immunoSEQ multiplex PCR assay. For the multiplex PCR, a mixture combining 60 forward primers for TCR Vbeta segments and 13 reverse primers for TCR Jbeta segments was used. Imported from immuneACCESS, the table was reduced by TCRdb to in-frame sequences with V and J called. These copies leave out some clones; in studies compared against another copy, an unresolved V gene accounts for under half, and the cause of the remainder is not known. Within this sample are tens of thousands of clones, with roughly 72% of them counted one time only. The top ten clonotypes cover 6.2% of the sample. Sequenced material: PBMCs. The receptors here all came from a woman aged 45-60 years in good health and CMV-seropositive.

V gene TRBV27 combines with J gene TRBJ1-1, with D unclear. Germline values: CDR1 MNHEY, CDR2 SMNVEV (reference sequence). The V end lost 0 bases, the J end lost 0 bases, and 8 bases lay between the germline ends. This CDR3 has 15 amino acids. CDR3 sequence reads: CASSLSAGLNTEAFF. CDR3 coding DNA: TGTGCCAGCAGTTTATCGGCGGGTCTGAACACTGAAGCTTTCTTT.

In its sample, this clone was seen many times. CDR3 in amino acids: CASSEKPLGQFEAFF. CDR3 bases: TGTGCCAGCAGTGAAAAGCCCTTGGGACAGTTTGAAGCTTTCTTT. The V call is TRBV6-1, the J call TRBJ1-1; 7 nucleotides agree with TRBD1. The CDR3 length is 15 residues. Germline CDR1 is MNHNS and CDR2 is SASEGT. V gave up 2 bases and J gave up 7 bases; unmatched junction bases: 10.

This clone has just a few counts. The CDR3 spells CASRRGKLFF. In nucleotides, the CDR3 is TGTGCCAGCAGAAGAGGGAAACTGTTTTTT. V gene TRBV25-1 combines with J gene TRBJ1-4; D gene unclear. The CDR3 totals 10 residues. CDR1 and CDR2 from the germline V gene are MGHDK and SYGVNS. The V end was cut by 6 bases, the J end by 11 bases, with 7 bases between.

This clone was seen more than once but under ten times. This chain connects TRBV7-3 to TRBJ2-1; 14 positions match TRBD2. CDR3 length: 15 residues. The V gene's germline CDR1 is SGHTA and CDR2 FQGTGA. V shed 5 bases, J shed 7 bases, and the junction held 4 bases outside the gene matches. The CDR3 DNA reads as TGTGCCAGCAGCCCGGGACTAGCGGGAGTGAATGAGCAGTTCTTC. This sequence encodes CASSPGLAGVNEQFF.

V gene TRBV6-1 combines with J gene TRBJ2-7; 10 bases agree with TRBD2. CDR3 length equals 14 residues. After removal of 4 bases from V and 2 bases from J, the junction contained 2 bases not matched to a gene. Germline V CDR1 and CDR2: MNHNS, SASEGT. In DNA, the CDR3 is TGTGCCAGCAGTGGGACTAGCGGTGCCTACGAGCAGTACTTC. The encoded protein is CASSGTSGAYEQYF.

The CDR3 DNA is TGTGCCAGCAGCTCAGGGTACAGCACAGATACGCAGTATTTT. Its protein is CASSSGYSTDTQYF. The rearrangement links TRBV7-2 to TRBJ2-3, with D perhaps matching TRBD1 (5 bases). The CDR3 has 14 residues. Trimming cost V 4 bases and J 0 bases, with 8 bases left between them. Germline assignment: CDR1 SGHTA and CDR2 FQGNSA.

This chain links TRBV18 with TRBJ2-5, with 16 bases that match TRBD2. The end of the DNA aligns better with TRBJ2-7, so the J call may be wrong. CDR3 size: 15 residues. The germline V gene has CDR1 KGHSH and CDR2 LQKENI. This CDR3 is CASGGLAGGPGEQYF. The CDR3 DNA is TGTGCCAGCGGGGGACTAGCGGGAGGGCCCGGCGAGCAGTACTTC.

The J gene is TRBJ2-5, the V gene TRBV4-1; D gene ambiguous. V was pared by 4 bases and J by 5 bases, with 8 bases between. CDR1 is MGHRA, CDR2 YSYEKL, per germline. CDR3 length: 12 amino acids. CDR3 region: CASSPFGETQYF. The CDR3 bases are TGCGCCAGCAGCCCGTTCGGGGAGACCCAGTACTTC.

This chain connects TRBV5-4 to TRBJ2-2; no reliable D call. Trimming stripped 3 bases from V and 4 bases from J, with 16 bases between. The CDR3 totals 16 residues. Per germline, CDR1 SGHNT and CDR2 YYREEE (reference sequence). CDR3 DNA: TGTGCCAGCAGCTGGCCGGGTCGAGATGGCACCGGGGAGCTGTTTTTT. This translates into CASSWPGRDGTGELFF.

This chain connects TRBV5-4 to TRBJ1-6, with 7 bases that match TRBD1. V lost 4 bases to trimming and J lost 9 bases; unmatched junction nucleotides: 10. In germline, CDR1 is SGHNT, CDR2 YYREEE (reference sequence). This CDR3 region has 15 residues. CDR3 protein: CASSSRTGPGSPLHF. DNA for the CDR3: TGTGCCAGCAGCAGCAGGACAGGCCCAGGTTCACCCCTCCACTTT.

This clone was found once. The CDR3 reads CASSISPVETQYF. Here the CDR3 DNA reads TGTGCCAGTAGTATCTCGCCAGTGGAGACCCAGTACTTC. The V and J genes are TRBV19 and TRBJ2-5; no clear D gene. V dropped 3 bases and J dropped 5 bases, with 10 bases sitting between them. CDR1 and CDR2 (germline): LNHDA, SQIVND (reference sequence). This CDR3 is built from 13 residues.

The chain is built from TRBV2 and TRBJ2-4; the match to TRBD1 covers 7 bases. This CDR3 has 15 residues. After removal of 4 bases from V and 1 base from J, the junction contained 4 bases not matched to a gene. Germline values: CDR1 SNHLY, CDR2 FYNNEI. Here the CDR3 DNA reads TGTGCCAGCAGTGTACTACAGGGGGCCAAAAACATTCAGTACTTC. Translating gives CASSVLQGAKNIQYF.

The chain joins TRBV27 to TRBJ2-7, with 13 bases lining up with TRBD2. CDR1 and CDR2 from the germline V gene are MNHEY and SMNVEV (reference sequence). Trimming took 6 bases from V and 4 from J; bases not matched to a gene: 3. The CDR3 has 14 amino acids. For the CDR3, the DNA is TGTGCCAGCAGGGGGACTAGCGGGACTTACGAGCAGTACTTC. This translates into CASRGTSGTYEQYF.

The chain combines TRBV5-6 with TRBJ2-1; TRBD2 matches at 9 bases. The CDR3 runs 16 residues. Looked up from germline, CDR1 is SGHDT and CDR2 is YYEEEE. Unmatched junction bases numbered 6, after V lost 1 base and J lost 4 bases. The CDR3 here is CASSLWREGMYNEQFF. The DNA of the CDR3 is TGTGCCAGCAGCTTGTGGCGGGAGGGTATGTACAATGAGCAGTTCTTC.

The chain has TRBV5-8 and TRBJ2-7; a possible D gene is TRBD1 (6 bases). Deletions cut 2 bases from V and 6 bases from J, with 9 bases between. The CDR3 length is 12 residues. CDR1 is SGHTS and CDR2 is YDEGEE in the germline V gene. CDR3: CASSFPGAEQYF. Here the CDR3 DNA reads TGTGCCAGCAGCTTTCCAGGGGCCGAGCAGTACTTC. Looking up the rest from reference TRBV5-8 and TRBJ2-7 gives the full variable domain: EAGVTQSPTHLIKTRGQQATLRCSPISGHTSVYWYQQALGLGLQFLLWYDEGEERNRGNFPPRFSGRQFPNYSSELNVNALELEDSALYLCASSFPGAEQYFGPGTRLTVT.

The chain combines TRBV10-3 with TRBJ2-3; 8 bases are a match to TRBD1. CDR3 length equals 15 residues. Losses at the gene ends were 0 bases for V and 3 bases for J; bases not matched to a gene: 2. The germline gives CDR1 ENHRY, CDR2 SYGVKD. As DNA, the CDR3 is TGTGCCATCAGTGAGTCGACAGGGGCGACAGATACGCAGTATTTT. Translating gives CAISESTGATDTQYF.